This T cell receptor (beta chain) was captured in a study of blood T cells in healthy people across ages. Study observations and caveats: Naive CD4+ cell counts and diversity both ran higher in long-lived than in aged donors.

Donors gave roughly 10 milliliters of peripheral blood apiece. The germline V gene has CDR1 SGDLS and CDR2 YYNGEE. Trimming shortened V by 4 bases and J by 0 bases, and 13 bases separated the two germline ends. The length of the CDR3 is 15 residues. Through a sample-barcoded 5' primer and a J-beta primer mix, a second PCR was run for roughly 6 to 11 cycles. TCRdb used MiXCR to reprocess the 5' RACE reads, holding one entry per CDR3 protein. The sample has more than 650,000 distinct CDR3 sequences, 22% seen once. A word on this clonotype: The antigen is undetermined.

The clonotype comes from a man in his 70s in good health. The sample was blood. The V gene is TRBV9, the J gene TRBJ1-1, with D possibly matching TRBD1 (6 bases). The CDR3 here is CASSPRTDLNTEAFF. CDR3 bases: TGTGCCAGCAGCCCCCGGACAGATTTGAACACTGAAGCTTTCTTT. Looking up the rest from reference TRBV9 and TRBJ1-1 gives the full variable domain: DSGVTQTPKHLITATGQRVTLRCSPRSGDLSVYWYQQSLDQGLQFLIQYYNGEERAKGNILERFSAQQFPDLHSELNLSSLELGDSALYFCASSPRTDLNTEAFFGQGTRLTVV.